A single sample gave rise to the 28 T cell receptor beta chains below, sequenced in a study of cytomegalovirus exposure and HLA in healthy donors. Primers: 60 Vbeta forward and 13 Jbeta reverse. Profiling relied on immunoSEQ multiplex PCR, and the TCRdb table lists in-frame clones only, not all of them. The sample carries just over 70,000 clones, 74% recorded once. The sequencing input was PBMCs. These receptors were taken from a human donor in good health.

This clone came up once. This chain connects TRBV12-5 to TRBJ2-7; D uncertain. V was shortened by 2 bases and J by 7 bases, with 12 bases between the two germline ends. The CDR3 spans 13 residues. Germline V gene sequence: CDR1 LGHNT, CDR2 FRNRAP. As DNA, the CDR3 is TGTGCTAGTGGTTTGACCTCTCTGAGTGAGCAGTACTTC. This sequence encodes CASGLTSLSEQYF. Combining the CDR3 with reference TRBV12-5 and TRBJ2-7 gives the whole variable domain DARVTQTPRHKVTEMGQEVTMRCQPILGHNTVFWYRQTMMQGLELLAYFRNRAPLDDSGMPKDRFSAEMPDATLATLKIQPSEPRDSAVYFCASGLTSLSEQYFGPGTRLTVT.

The J gene is TRBJ2-1, the V gene TRBV6-1, with a tentative D call TRBD2 (5 bases). With 6 bases removed from V and 0 bases from J, the gap between germline ends came to 9 bases. Germline-derived CDR1 and CDR2 are MNHNS and SASEGT. The CDR3 totals 14 residues. The CDR3 reads CASRESGSYNEQFF. CDR3 nucleotide sequence: TGTGCCAGCAGGGAAAGCGGCTCCTACAATGAGCAGTTCTTC.

The J gene is TRBJ1-2, the V gene TRBV7-6; TRBD1 matches 8 bases. Germline V gives CDR1 SGHVS, CDR2 FNYEAQ. Trimming took 5 bases from V and 8 from J; bases not matched to a gene: 13. The CDR3 runs to 15 residues. The CDR3 sequence is CASSPGGQGARGYTF. CDR3 bases: TGTGCCAGCAGCCCCGGTGGGCAGGGGGCCAGGGGCTACACCTTC.

The genes are TRBV7-3 and TRBJ1-1, with 10 bases that match TRBD1. V shed 2 bases, J shed 1 base, and the junction held 1 base outside the gene matches. The CDR3 has 15 residues. The germline V gene has CDR1 SGHTA and CDR2 FQGTGA. The CDR3 sequence is CASSLDRGPNTEAFF. Written as DNA, the CDR3 is TGTGCCAGCAGCTTAGACAGGGGGCCGAACACTGAAGCTTTCTTT.

This rearrangement joins TRBV6-4 to TRBJ1-2, with 8 positions matching TRBD1. J was trimmed by 7 bases and V by 5 bases; bases with no gene match: 15. The CDR3 is 16 residues long. Germline lookup yields CDR1 MRHNA and CDR2 SNTAGT. In DNA form, the CDR3 reads TGTGCCAGCAGTCCCCTGCCGGGACAGGATTTGCTTGGCTACACCTTC. It is translated as CASSPLPGQDLLGYTF.

The J gene is TRBJ1-5, the V gene TRBV7-8, with D hard to call. Per the germline V gene, CDR1 is SGHVS and CDR2 is FQNEAQ. The ends were cut back, 1 base at V and 7 bases at J, with 11 bases in the middle. This CDR3 is 14 amino acids long. This CDR3 reads CASSLVNPEQPQHF. The DNA of the CDR3 is TGTGCCAGCAGCTTAGTTAACCCCGAGCAGCCCCAGCATTTT.

This clone was counted between two and nine times. This chain uses TRBV27 with TRBJ2-2; TRBD1 is a possible D gene (6 bases). The V end was cut by 4 bases, the J end by 0 bases, with 12 bases between. This CDR3 is 16 amino acids long. The germline V gene has CDR1 MNHEY and CDR2 SMNVEV (reference sequence). CDR3 in amino acids: CASSYNTGTNTGELFF. For the CDR3, the DNA is TGTGCCAGCAGTTATAATACAGGGACGAACACCGGGGAGCTGTTTTTT.

V gene TRBV29-1 combines with J gene TRBJ2-5, with 10 bases matching TRBD1. Near its end, the DNA agrees better with TRBJ2-7, so the J call may be wrong. Germline V gene sequence: CDR1 SQVTM, CDR2 ANQGSEA. The CDR3 loop spans 13 amino acids. The DNA for the CDR3 is TGCAGCGTCCTCGGACAGGGGGAGGACGAGCAGTACTTC. It codes for CSVLGQGEDEQYF.

The chain recombines TRBV25-1 with TRBJ1-1; 9 bases match TRBD1. V lost 2 bases to trimming and J lost 7 bases; unmatched junction nucleotides: 2. The CDR3 covers 13 residues. The germline CDR1 and CDR2 sequences are MGHDK and SYGVNS. CDR3 residues: CASSEPGQGEAFF. CDR3 in DNA: TGTGCCAGCAGTGAACCGGGACAGGGTGAAGCTTTCTTT.

This rearrangement joins TRBV27 to TRBJ2-7, with 14 bases identical to TRBD2. V trimming: 3 bases; J trimming: 0 bases; junction bases outside the gene matches: 1. The CDR3 is 16 amino acids. From germline, CDR1 is MNHEY and CDR2 SMNVEV (reference sequence). Written as DNA, the CDR3 is TGTGCCAGCAGTTTTGGGACTAGCGGGAGCTCCTACGAGCAGTACTTC. Amino acids: CASSFGTSGSSYEQYF.

The rearrangement uses TRBV2 and TRBJ1-5, with 7 positions matching TRBD1. The germline CDR1 and CDR2 sequences are SNHLY and FYNNEI. V was pared by 6 bases and J by 3 bases, with 11 bases of the junction left unmatched. This CDR3 contains 16 residues. The CDR3 bases are TGTGCCAGCAGCCCTGGGTTGACAGGGCTCAATCAGCCCCAGCATTTT. This translates into CASSPGLTGLNQPQHF.

This clone was detected a few times. The chain couples TRBV6-1 to TRBJ2-7, with D uncertain. This CDR3 comprises 13 residues. V was clipped by 4 bases and J by 5 bases, with 12 bases between them. The germline gives CDR1 MNHNS, CDR2 SASEGT. CDR3 DNA sequence: TGTGCCAGCAGTGTCCGACACGATAACGAGCAGTACTTC. It encodes CASSVRHDNEQYF.

To note about this clone: One end of the junction varies from germline; a read error may be responsible. The genes are TRBV6-1 and TRBJ2-7; 9 bases agree with TRBD2. Per the germline V gene, CDR1 is MNHNS and CDR2 is SASEGT. The CDR3 runs to 16 residues. The CDR3 DNA follows: TGTGCCAGCAGTGAATCGCCGGGACTAGCCTCCCACGAGCAGTACTTC. Its protein product is CASSESPGLASHEQYF.

This rearrangement joins TRBV5-1 to TRBJ1-1; 9 bases align to TRBD1. CDR1 SGHRS and CDR2 YFSETQ come from the germline V gene. This CDR3 has 17 amino acids. With 2 bases clipped from V and 0 bases from J, the junction kept 8 bases outside the gene matches. CDR3 sequence: CASSLSGQGIVNTEAFF. The CDR3 bases are TGCGCCAGCAGCTTATCGGGACAGGGTATAGTGAACACTGAAGCTTTCTTT.

This sequence joins TRBV27 and TRBJ2-7; no reliable D call. Trimming removed 6 bases at V and 0 bases at J, with 6 bases between. Germline-derived CDR1 and CDR2 are MNHEY and SMNVEV (reference sequence). The CDR3 spans 12 residues. CDR3 protein: CASSTSSYEQYF. The CDR3 DNA is TGTGCCAGCAGCACGAGCTCCTACGAGCAGTACTTC.

The rearrangement links TRBV5-4 to TRBJ1-2; the D gene is possibly TRBD1 (5 bases). The CDR3 has 13 amino acids. The V end was cut by 4 bases, the J end by 9 bases, with 16 bases between. Looked up from germline, CDR1 is SGHNT and CDR2 is YYREEE (reference sequence). The CDR3 sequence: CASSPGDSRSYTF. Here the CDR3 DNA reads TGTGCCAGCAGCCCTGGGGACTCAAGGAGCTACACCTTC.

V and J are TRBV5-1 and TRBJ1-5; 8 nucleotides match TRBD1. Germline CDR1 is SGHRS and CDR2 is YFSETQ. The CDR3 is made up of 16 amino acids. V was pared by 0 bases and J by 5 bases, with 7 bases of the junction left unmatched. CDR3 DNA sequence: TGCGCCAGCAGCTTGGGGGCAGGGGGCGGTGATCAGCCCCAGCATTTT. Translated, it gives CASSLGAGGGDQPQHF.

There are a few counts of this clone. The V gene is TRBV4-2, the J gene TRBJ2-2; the D gene is possibly TRBD2 (6 bases). Trimming stripped 0 bases from V and 3 bases from J, with 8 bases between. The CDR3 runs 15 residues. Looked up from germline, CDR1 is LGHNA and CDR2 is YNFKEQ. The CDR3 protein is CASSQEWGDTGELFF. CDR3 bases: TGTGCCAGCAGCCAAGAGTGGGGGGACACCGGGGAGCTGTTTTTT.

The V gene is TRBV4-2, the J gene TRBJ1-2, with D perhaps matching TRBD1 (5 bases). The CDR3 extends over 14 amino acids. Germline CDR1 is LGHNA and CDR2 is YNFKEQ. The ends were cut back, 3 bases at V and 2 bases at J, with 10 bases in the middle. The CDR3 loop reads CASSQEDSNYGYTF. In DNA form, the CDR3 reads TGTGCCAGCAGCCAGGAAGACAGCAACTATGGCTACACCTTC.

The sample holds a few counts of this clone. The V gene is TRBV9, the J gene TRBJ1-1; D gene uncertain. Trimming removed 2 bases from V and 1 base from J, with 6 bases in between. The CDR3 loop spans 13 amino acids. Germline V gene lookup returns CDR1 SGDLS and CDR2 YYNGEE. Here the CDR3 reads CASSVEANTEAFF. Written as DNA, the CDR3 is TGTGCCAGCAGCGTGGAGGCGAACACTGAAGCTTTCTTT.

The chain combines TRBV5-1 with TRBJ2-1, with TRBD2 matching 7 bases. With V trimmed by 4 bases and J by 6 bases, 13 bases remained unmatched. The CDR3 runs to 16 residues. Germline values: CDR1 SGHRS, CDR2 YFSETQ. CDR3 coding DNA: TGCGCCAGCAGCCTGGGTGGGGCGGGAGAATTCAATGAGCAGTTCTTC. It is translated as CASSLGGAGEFNEQFF.

This chain links TRBV19 with TRBJ2-7; possible D gene TRBD2, 6 bases. Germline assignment: CDR1 LNHDA and CDR2 SQIVND (reference sequence). The CDR3 contains 15 residues. Trimming took 5 bases from V and 0 from J, leaving 14 bases between them. This CDR3 reads CASSVPGTGSYEQYF. CDR3 coding DNA: TGTGCCAGTAGTGTTCCCGGGACTGGCTCCTACGAGCAGTACTTC. Variable domain in full (rest from reference TRBV19 and TRBJ2-7): DGGITQSPKYLFRKEGQNVTLSCEQNLNHDAMYWYRQDPGQGLRLIYYSQIVNDFQKGDIAEGYSVSREKKESFPLTVTSAQKNPTAFYLCASSVPGTGSYEQYFGPGTRLTVT.

The chain is built from TRBV4-1 and TRBJ2-1, with 8 bases matching TRBD1. J was trimmed by 9 bases and V by 2 bases; bases with no gene match: 9. Germline values: CDR1 MGHRA, CDR2 YSYEKL. The CDR3 length is 15 residues. The CDR3 loop is CASSQQGALGSEQFF. Written as DNA, the CDR3 is TGCGCCAGCAGCCAACAGGGGGCGCTTGGTAGTGAGCAGTTCTTC.

This clone was seen once. The CDR3 DNA reads as TGCGCCAGCAGCACAGGGACGCCAGTCTACAATGAGCAGTTCTTC. This encodes CASSTGTPVYNEQFF. The chain is built from TRBV5-1 and TRBJ2-1, with D perhaps TRBD1 (6 bases). The CDR3 is 15 residues long. CDR1 is SGHRS and CDR2 is YFSETQ in the germline V gene. Deletions cut 4 bases from V and 3 bases from J, with 14 bases between.

This chain links TRBV5-1 with TRBJ2-1; D is unresolved. V gave up 1 base and J gave up 4 bases, with 12 bases separating them. The CDR3 has 15 residues. Germline V gives CDR1 SGHRS, CDR2 YFSETQ. CDR3 sequence (DNA): TGCGCCAGCAGCTTGTTAGCTCAGATATACAATGAGCAGTTCTTC. Its protein product is CASSLLAQIYNEQFF. The whole variable domain, remainder taken from reference TRBV5-1 and TRBJ2-1, is KAGVTQTPRYLIKTRGQQVTLSCSPISGHRSVSWYQQTPGQGLQFLFEYFSETQRNKGNFPGRFSGRQFSNSRSEMNVSTLELGDSALYLCASSLLAQIYNEQFFGPGTRLTVL.

The J gene is TRBJ2-5, the V gene TRBV27; 7 nucleotides align to TRBD2. Germline trimming cut 0 bases from V and 5 bases from J; bases unmatched to any gene: 3. The CDR3 totals 14 residues. CDR1 is MNHEY and CDR2 is SMNVEV in the germline V gene (reference sequence). In DNA, the CDR3 is TGTGCCAGCAGTTTATCGTGGGGAGGGGAGACCCAGTACTTC. As protein: CASSLSWGGETQYF.

The CDR3 protein is CASSPTDRTNYEQYF. In DNA form, the CDR3 reads TGTGCCAGCTCACCCACGGACAGGACGAATTACGAGCAGTACTTC. V gene TRBV18 combines with J gene TRBJ2-7; 7 nucleotides line up with TRBD1. CDR3 length: 15 amino acids. CDR1 is KGHSH, CDR2 LQKENI, per germline. The ends lost 3 bases at V and 4 bases at J; junction bases unmatched: 9.

This rearrangement joins TRBV5-1 to TRBJ2-5; a possible D gene is TRBD2 (6 bases). This CDR3 has 15 residues. Germline CDR1 SGHRS, CDR2 YFSETQ. Trimming pared 2 bases from V and 2 bases from J, leaving 13 bases between. CDR3 coding DNA: TGCGCCAGCAGCTTACATACTAGCAGGCAAGAGACCCAGTACTTC. Its protein is CASSLHTSRQETQYF.